Here is one T cell receptor beta chain with its context. Its antigen is still unknown. These data originate in a study of cytomegalovirus exposure and HLA in healthy donors. In germline, CDR1 is LNHDA, CDR2 SQIVND (reference sequence). This CDR3 is 13 amino acids long. Trimming shortened V by 7 bases and J by 7 bases, and 14 bases separated the two germline ends. Whole-study results and caveats: Later analysis suggested links between common viral pathogens and several top significant clusters. Reports described diagnosis of cytomegalovirus status by the classifier as highly specific and sensitive.

Unrecorded immune exposure was likely among donors, who were nominally healthy when sampled. PCR employed 60 Vbeta and 13 Jbeta primers. TCRdb keeps only in-frame clones here, not all; method: immunoSEQ multiplex PCR. The sample lists about 130,000 clones, about four fifths occurring once. The V and J genes are TRBV19 and TRBJ2-1, with D uncertain. This TCR came from a man between 18 and 29 years old in good health and CMV-seronegative. What was sequenced was PBMCs. In nucleotides, the CDR3 is TGTGCCAGTATGGAGTTCTATAAAAATGAGCAGTTCTTC. It translates to CASMEFYKNEQFF.